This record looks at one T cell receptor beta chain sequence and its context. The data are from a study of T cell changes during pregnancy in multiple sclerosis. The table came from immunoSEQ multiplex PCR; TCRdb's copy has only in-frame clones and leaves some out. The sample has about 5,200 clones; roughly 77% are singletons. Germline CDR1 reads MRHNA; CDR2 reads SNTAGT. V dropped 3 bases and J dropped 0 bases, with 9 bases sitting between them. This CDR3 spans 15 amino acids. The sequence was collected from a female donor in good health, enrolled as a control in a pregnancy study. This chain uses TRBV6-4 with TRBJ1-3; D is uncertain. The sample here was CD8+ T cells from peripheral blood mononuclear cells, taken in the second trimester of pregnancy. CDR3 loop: CASSEQADSGNTIYF. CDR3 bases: TGTGCCAGCAGTGAGCAGGCTGACTCTGGAAACACCATATATTTT.